The source of this T cell receptor beta chain is a study of identical twins. This clonotype was seen more than once but under ten times. Its antigen is as yet unknown. CDR1 and CDR2 (germline): DFQATT, SNEGSKA (reference sequence). V shed 3 bases, J shed 5 bases, and the junction held 7 bases outside the gene matches. This CDR3 has 17 residues. Study findings and constraints: Models, which agreed with sharing between unrelated individuals, nonetheless underestimated the out-of-frame TCR alpha sharing seen in monozygotic twins.

One entry per CDR3 protein results from TCRdb running MiXCR on the 5' RACE reads. The table has 350,000 to 450,000 distinct CDR3 sequences, about a fifth seen once. This rearrangement joins TRBV20-1 to TRBJ2-2; 15 bases map to TRBD2. The sample taken for sequencing was naive T cells sorted from blood. The sequence came from a man in his forties or fifties in good health. The CDR3 sequence: CSASGTSGRIATGELFF. The CDR3, as DNA: TGCAGTGCTAGCGGGACTAGCGGGAGGATCGCTACCGGGGAGCTGTTTTTT.